The T cell receptor beta chain described here comes from a study of T cell responses to AZD1222 COVID-19 vaccine. The V gene's germline CDR1 is SGHRS and CDR2 YFSETQ. CDR3 size: 17 residues. V gave up 5 bases and J gave up 2 bases; unmatched junction bases: 7. Generated by immunoSEQ multiplex PCR, the TCRdb table keeps only in-frame clones and is missing some. The table shows fewer than 100,000 clones, with 70% to 90% occurring only once. V gene TRBV5-1 combines with J gene TRBJ2-5, with 15 bases identical to TRBD2. The sample in question was peripheral blood, obtained on day 0 of AZD1222 vaccination. The source of this sequence is an adult in good health. CDR3 protein: CASSPLGLAGGQETQYF. CDR3 sequence (DNA): TGCGCCAGCAGTCCCCTGGGACTAGCGGGGGGACAAGAGACCCAGTACTTC.